This T cell receptor beta chain was sequenced in a study of chemoradiotherapy in HPV16-positive cancers. In the study overall: A couple of HPV16-positive patients' cells yielded candidate HPV-specific clones and common motifs. Whole-study results and caveats: Non-HPV-specific T cells did not expand in tumors during treatment, whereas candidate HPV-specific clones and E7-related motifs did.

Per the germline V gene, CDR1 is LGHNA and CDR2 is YSLEER. Trimming took 0 bases from V and 4 from J, leaving 18 bases between them. The CDR3 has 18 amino acids. Using immunoSEQ multiplex PCR, the repertoire was profiled, and TCRdb retains in-frame clones only, with some absent. Among approximately 14,000 clones listed, around 74% were seen once. Remarks on this clone: Its antigen is unknown.

V gene TRBV4-3 combines with J gene TRBJ2-2; maybe TRBD1 (5 bases). The clonotype originates from a human donor with HPV-associated anogenital cancer. Collection of the sample occurred from a patient who underwent chemoradiotherapy. CDR3 nucleotides: TGCGCCAGCAGCCAAGAAGGGTCGAGCTGGGGCCGCACCGGGGAGCTGTTTTTT. Amino acid sequence: CASSQEGSSWGRTGELFF.